A single sample is the source of the 32 T cell receptor beta chains below, sequenced in a study of blood T cell repertoires in COVID-19 (dated by TCRdb to about 2020). Library preparation was by the immunoSEQ multiplex PCR assay. TCRdb obtained this table from immuneACCESS and retained in-frame rearrangements with V and J assigned. These tables miss some clones; where compared with another copy, unresolved V genes account for less than half of the shortfall, and the remainder is unexplained. This sample lists a few hundred thousand clones; nearly 85% were detected once. The ten largest clonotypes hold about 9.1% of the sample. The material sequenced was peripheral blood. Receptors originate from a human donor in a cohort sampled during active COVID-19.

The chain recombines TRBV10-3 with TRBJ1-1; TRBD1 is a possible D gene (5 bases). V was shortened by 6 bases and J by 3 bases, with 14 bases between the two germline ends. CDR3 length: 14 residues. Per germline, CDR1 ENHRY and CDR2 SYGVKD. This chain's CDR3 is CAIRSQGTDTEAFF. CDR3 sequence (DNA): TGTGCCATCAGATCTCAGGGAACGGACACTGAAGCTTTCTTT.

The chain has TRBV6-5 and TRBJ2-3, with D possibly being TRBD2 (5 bases). CDR1 is MNHEY, CDR2 SVGAGI, per germline. Trimming stripped 7 bases from V and 0 bases from J, with 11 bases between. The CDR3 is 14 residues long. In DNA, the CDR3 is TGTGCCAGCAAGCTTCCGGGGAGCACAGATACGCAGTATTTT. Protein: CASKLPGSTDTQYF.

This clone was seen a handful of times. The chain carries TRBV7-8 and TRBJ1-2, with TRBD1 as a possible D gene (5 bases). The V end lost 1 base, the J end lost 8 bases, and 11 bases lay between the germline ends. Germline V lookup: CDR1 SGHVS, CDR2 FQNEAQ. The CDR3 has 13 residues. As DNA, the CDR3 is TGTGCCAGCAGCTTAGAGGGGCCTCTGGGCTACACCTTC. Translated, it gives CASSLEGPLGYTF.

This chain joins TRBV6-5 and TRBJ1-1; TRBD1 matches at 7 bases. In germline, CDR1 is MNHEY, CDR2 SVGAGI. The V gene end was trimmed by 2 bases and the J gene end by 5 bases; junction bases not matched to a gene: 11. CDR3 length: 16 residues. The CDR3 DNA is TGTGCCAGCAGTTACGGCCCTACAGGGGCGCATACTGAAGCTTTCTTT. It codes for CASSYGPTGAHTEAFF.

The chain carries TRBV5-1 and TRBJ1-1; TRBD1 might be the D (5 bases). CDR1 is SGHRS, CDR2 YFSETQ, per germline. The CDR3 is 13 amino acids. Trimming left V 2 bases short and J 4 bases short, with 9 bases between. The CDR3 sequence: CASSFGGGTEAFF. The CDR3 nucleotides are TGCGCCAGCAGCTTCGGGGGAGGCACTGAAGCTTTCTTT.

As regards this clone: At one of its ends the junction is not consistent with the germline gene, which may arise from a read error. The chain uses TRBV5-5 and TRBJ2-2, with 7 nucleotides matching TRBD1. Looked up from germline, CDR1 is SGHKS and CDR2 is YYEKEE (reference sequence). The CDR3 has 15 residues. CDR3 residues: CASRRQGGNTEELFF. The CDR3 DNA follows: TGTGCCAGCAGAAGACAGGGCGGCAACACCGAGGAGCTGTTTTTT. The whole variable domain, filled in from reference TRBV5-5 and TRBJ2-2, reads DAGVTQSPTHLIKTRGQQVTLRCSPISGHKSVSWYQQVLGQGPQFIFQYYEKEERGRGNFPDRFSARQFPNYSSELNVNALLLGDSALYLCASRRQGGNTEELFFGEGSRLTVL.

The chain employs TRBV19 and TRBJ1-2; TRBD1 might be the D (6 bases). CDR1 and CDR2 (germline): LNHDA, SQIVND (reference sequence). The CDR3 runs to 14 residues. V lost 1 base to trimming and J lost 1 base, with 7 bases between them. CDR3 in DNA: TGTGCCAGTAGTATAGGACAGGTTAACTATGGCTACACCTTC. As protein: CASSIGQVNYGYTF. The full variable domain, completed using reference TRBV19 and TRBJ1-2, is DGGITQSPKYLFRKEGQNVTLSCEQNLNHDAMYWYRQDPGQGLRLIYYSQIVNDFQKGDIAEGYSVSREKKESFPLTVTSAQKNPTAFYLCASSIGQVNYGYTFGSGTRLTVV.

The rearrangement uses TRBV28 and TRBJ1-1; the D is unclear. Deletions cut 1 base from V and 7 bases from J, with 7 bases between. The length of the CDR3 is 12 residues. Germline CDR1 is MDHEN and CDR2 is SYDVKM. The CDR3 reads CASSLLTYEAFF. In nucleotides, the CDR3 is TGTGCCAGCAGTTTATTGACTTATGAAGCTTTCTTT. Full variable domain (rest looked up from reference TRBV28 and TRBJ1-1): DVKVTQSSRYLVKRTGEKVFLECVQDMDHENMFWYRQDPGLGLRLIYFSYDVKMKEKGDIPEGYSVSREKKERFSLILESASTNQTSMYLCASSLLTYEAFFGQGTRLTVV.

V usage is TRBV7-2 and J usage is TRBJ2-3; tentatively, D is TRBD2 (6 bases). With 4 bases removed from V and 6 bases from J, the gap between germline ends came to 17 bases. Per germline, CDR1 SGHTA and CDR2 FQGNSA. This CDR3 comprises 15 residues. The CDR3 protein is CASSSRAGKGDTQYF. DNA for the CDR3: TGTGCCAGCAGCTCTAGGGCGGGGAAGGGGGATACGCAGTATTTT.

The J gene is TRBJ1-6, the V gene TRBV18, with D tentatively TRBD1 (6 bases). Germline CDR1 reads KGHSH; CDR2 reads LQKENI. The CDR3 extends over 14 amino acids. Trimming took 8 bases from V and 7 from J, leaving 15 bases between them. In DNA, the CDR3 is TGTGCCAGCGCAAGACAGGATGTGAATTCACCCCTCCACTTT. It encodes CASARQDVNSPLHF.

The sample holds a few counts of this clone. V usage is TRBV7-3 and J usage is TRBJ2-1; 11 nucleotides agree with TRBD2. Trimming removed 8 bases from V and 6 bases from J; junction bases left unmatched: 12. Per the germline V gene, CDR1 is SGHTA and CDR2 is FQGTGA. This CDR3 spans 16 amino acids. The CDR3 bases are TGTGCCAGCCCCCAAACTAGCGGGAGAGCCCTCAATGAGCAGTTCTTC. Translating it yields CASPQTSGRALNEQFF.

J is TRBJ2-1 and V is TRBV11-2, with 8 bases that match TRBD2. Germline V gene data show CDR1 as SGHAT and CDR2 as FQNNGV. The length of the CDR3 is 15 residues. Trimming took 6 bases from V and 2 from J; bases not matched to a gene: 6. The CDR3 DNA sequence: TGTGCCAGCAGGTCCCGGCGGGGGGCCTACAATGAGCAGTTCTTC. Protein product: CASRSRRGAYNEQFF.

This chain joins TRBV5-1 and TRBJ1-2; 10 nucleotides match TRBD1. The CDR3 runs to 18 residues. Germline V gives CDR1 SGHRS, CDR2 YFSETQ. V gave up 4 bases and J gave up 3 bases; unmatched junction bases: 15. The CDR3 sequence: CASSRRPGTGDLDYGYTF. The CDR3 DNA sequence: TGCGCCAGCAGCCGACGTCCCGGGACAGGGGACCTCGACTATGGCTACACCTTC.

Only one count was recorded for this clone. This chain connects TRBV6-2 or TRBV6-3 to TRBJ2-7, with a weak D call TRBD1 (5 bases). The CDR3 spans 13 residues. Germline V gene sequence: CDR1 MNHEY, CDR2 SVGEGT. The V end was cut by 0 bases, the J end by 3 bases, with 6 bases between. The CDR3 protein is CASSYSDSYEQYF. Written as DNA, the CDR3 is TGTGCCAGCAGTTACTCCGACAGCTACGAGCAGTACTTC.

This clone was observed once. This chain connects TRBV5-6 to TRBJ1-2; 11 bases line up with TRBD1. Germline V gene data show CDR1 as SGHDT and CDR2 as YYEEEE. The CDR3 is made up of 16 amino acids. Trimming cost V 3 bases and J 0 bases; bases outside gene matches: 4. This CDR3 reads CASSWDRGGPNYGYTF. CDR3 sequence (DNA): TGTGCCAGCAGCTGGGACAGGGGGGGGCCTAACTATGGCTACACCTTC.

The chain has TRBV18 and TRBJ1-5; 9 bases align to TRBD1. V was pared by 1 base and J by 6 bases, with 4 bases of the junction left unmatched. The CDR3 has 15 residues. Per the germline V gene, CDR1 is KGHSH and CDR2 is LQKENI. CDR3 residues: CASSPRTGDGQPQHF. Here the CDR3 DNA reads TGTGCCAGCTCACCACGGACAGGGGACGGTCAGCCCCAGCATTTT.

The chain uses TRBV7-2 and TRBJ2-7; D may be TRBD1 (7 bases). V was pared by 5 bases and J by 3 bases, with 14 bases between. CDR3 length: 14 amino acids. From germline, CDR1 is SGHTA and CDR2 FQGNSA. CDR3 amino acids: CASSPRRDSYEQYF. The CDR3, as DNA: TGTGCCAGCAGCCCCCGGCGGGACAGCTACGAGCAGTACTTC.

V usage is TRBV7-3 and J usage is TRBJ2-3, with a weak D call TRBD2 (6 bases). Trimming removed 5 bases at V and 3 bases at J, with 12 bases between. The length of the CDR3 is 14 residues. The germline gives CDR1 SGHTA, CDR2 FQGTGA. In DNA form, the CDR3 reads TGTGCCAGCAGCCTTGTGGGGAGGACAGATACGCAGTATTTT. It yields the protein CASSLVGRTDTQYF.

The J gene is TRBJ2-7, the V gene TRBV5-1, with a possible D match to TRBD2 (5 bases). V was pared by 5 bases and J by 5 bases, with 17 bases between. The CDR3 length is 14 residues. Germline values: CDR1 SGHRS, CDR2 YFSETQ. Here the CDR3 DNA reads TGCGCCAGCAGTTCTGGACTTTCCTCTGACGAGCAGTACTTC. Protein: CASSSGLSSDEQYF.

The rearrangement links TRBV6-4 to TRBJ2-1, with D maybe TRBD2 (6 bases). CDR1 and CDR2 from the germline V gene are MRHNA and SNTAGT. Trimming took off 6 bases at V and 0 bases at J, with 12 bases between the two ends. CDR3 length: 15 amino acids. Written as DNA, the CDR3 is TGTGCCAGCAGCGCCGGGACTGGCTCCTACAATGAGCAGTTCTTC. As protein: CASSAGTGSYNEQFF.

The rearrangement uses TRBV19 and TRBJ2-7, with TRBD2 identical over 12 bases. The germline V gene has CDR1 LNHDA and CDR2 SQIVND (reference sequence). This CDR3 is 15 amino acids long. V lost 6 bases, J lost 6 bases, and 9 bases stayed unmatched. For the CDR3, the DNA is TGTGCCAGTAGCCCTAGCGGGGGGGGCTCCGGCGAGCAGTACTTC. Its protein is CASSPSGGGSGEQYF. The whole variable domain, remainder taken from reference TRBV19 and TRBJ2-7, is DGGITQSPKYLFRKEGQNVTLSCEQNLNHDAMYWYRQDPGQGLRLIYYSQIVNDFQKGDIAEGYSVSREKKESFPLTVTSAQKNPTAFYLCASSPSGGGSGEQYFGPGTRLTVT.

For this clone: In the same sample, other DNA sequences code for this CDR3. The CDR3 spells CASSQAGLTGANVLTF. Here the CDR3 DNA reads TGCGCCAGCAGCCAAGCAGGACTTACTGGGGCCAACGTCCTGACTTTC. This sequence joins TRBV4-1 and TRBJ2-6; D is perhaps TRBD2 (5 bases). The CDR3 is 16 residues long. V lost 1 base and J lost 2, with 9 bases in between. Germline values: CDR1 MGHRA, CDR2 YSYEKL.

The chain combines TRBV6-5 with TRBJ1-1; perhaps TRBD1 as D (6 bases). The CDR3 sequence is 14 residues long. Trimming removed 4 bases at V and 1 base at J, with 10 bases between. Germline-derived CDR1 and CDR2 are MNHEY and SVGAGI. This CDR3 reads CASSWGQTNTEAFF. Written as DNA, the CDR3 is TGTGCCAGCAGTTGGGGACAAACGAACACTGAAGCTTTCTTT.

The V gene is TRBV18, the J gene TRBJ1-5; maybe TRBD1 (5 bases). This CDR3 is built from 15 residues. Looked up from germline, CDR1 is KGHSH and CDR2 is LQKENI. The V gene lost 1 base and the J gene lost 6 bases, with 13 bases spanning the gap. CDR3 sequence: CASSPLRGGGQPQHF. The CDR3 nucleotides are TGTGCCAGCTCACCACTTCGCGGGGGTGGTCAGCCCCAGCATTTT.

J is TRBJ1-3 and V is TRBV19; TRBD1 is a possible D gene (5 bases). Trimming left V 5 bases short and J 1 base short, with 9 bases between. Per the germline V gene, CDR1 is LNHDA and CDR2 is SQIVND (reference sequence). This CDR3 is 14 amino acids long. The CDR3 sequence is CASSPTVSGNTIYF. The CDR3 bases are TGTGCCAGTAGTCCGACAGTATCTGGAAACACCATATATTTT.

This chain uses TRBV4-2 with TRBJ2-3, with 8 bases lining up with TRBD1. CDR3 size: 18 residues. V was clipped by 4 bases and J by 0 bases; unmatched bases: 12. CDR1 is LGHNA and CDR2 is YNFKEQ in the germline V gene. The CDR3 loop is CASSPYSGTGPSTDTQYF. The CDR3 nucleotides read TGTGCCAGCAGCCCCTACTCCGGGACAGGACCTAGCACAGATACGCAGTATTTT.

The chain joins TRBV3-1 (or the pseudogene TRBV3-2) to TRBJ2-7; TRBD2 agrees at 9 bases. The germline gives CDR1 LGHDT, CDR2 YNNKEL (reference sequence). The junction had 20 bases not matched to a gene; V was cut back by 3 bases and J by 5 bases. CDR3 size: 19 residues. CDR3 sequence (DNA): TGTGCCAGCAGCCAGATGCCGGGACTAGCTCATAGTGCCCCAAACGAGCAGTACTTC. Its protein is CASSQMPGLAHSAPNEQYF.

The gene calls are TRBV7-3 and TRBJ2-5, with 7 bases aligning to TRBD1. CDR1 SGHTA and CDR2 FQGTGA come from the germline V gene. This CDR3 has 15 residues. The junction had 3 bases not matched to a gene; V was cut back by 0 bases and J by 2 bases. CDR3 sequence: CASSLTPGQQETQYF. CDR3 nucleotide sequence: TGTGCCAGCAGCTTAACTCCGGGACAGCAAGAGACCCAGTACTTC.

To note about this clone: It is likely a read error, because the conserved phenylalanine at the end of the CDR3 is missing. It is unclear where the CDR3 begins or ends on the DNA, so no DNA is shown, and the CDR3 is as TCRdb lists it. The V gene is TRBV6-5, the J gene TRBJ2-7; the D call TRBD1 from the table was never checked on the DNA. The germline V gene has CDR1 MNHEY and CDR2 SVGAGI. The CDR3 adds up to 11 amino acids, both ends counted. CDR3: CASSYKDKDPL.

This chain connects TRBV7-9 to TRBJ1-3, with D hard to call. Looked up from germline, CDR1 is SEHNR and CDR2 is FQNEAQ (reference sequence). Between the trimmed V and J ends, which lost 3 bases and 0 bases, there was a span of 6 bases. This CDR3 has 14 residues. The CDR3, as DNA: TGTGCCAGCAGCTTTGCGGGCTCTGGAAACACCATATATTTT. The encoded protein is CASSFAGSGNTIYF.

The rearrangement joins TRBV29-1 to TRBJ1-1; TRBD1 might be the D (5 bases). Germline assignment: CDR1 SQVTM and CDR2 ANQGSEA. This CDR3 has 13 amino acids. Trimming took off 5 bases at V and 0 bases at J, with 10 bases between the two ends. The DNA of the CDR3 is TGCAGCGTTAAGGGACTGATGAACACTGAAGCTTTCTTT. This sequence encodes CSVKGLMNTEAFF.

This clone has just a few counts. This chain joins TRBV15 and TRBJ1-6, with a tentative D call TRBD1 (6 bases). The CDR3 is 16 residues long. Germline loops: CDR1 LNHNV, CDR2 YYDKDF (reference sequence). V was cut by 0 bases and J by 6 bases, with 12 bases left in between. CDR3 sequence: CATSRDLSRGNSPLHF. CDR3 coding DNA: TGTGCCACCAGCAGAGATCTCTCCAGGGGTAATTCACCCCTCCACTTT.